Each of the 15 T cell receptor beta chains below was sequenced from the same sample in a study of blood T cell repertoires in COVID-19. Using immunoSEQ multiplex PCR, the repertoire was profiled, and TCRdb retains in-frame clones only, with some absent. The table shows approximately 220,000 clones, with roughly nine tenths occurring only once. Sequenced: peripheral blood. The receptors shown here come from a man aged 35 to 55 with acute or convalescent COVID-19.

The J gene is TRBJ2-7, the V gene TRBV27; 7 nucleotides align to TRBD1. In germline, CDR1 is MNHEY, CDR2 SMNVEV (reference sequence). The CDR3 is 14 residues long. V lost 6 bases to trimming and J lost 5 bases; unmatched junction nucleotides: 10. The CDR3, as DNA: TGTGCCAGCAGGGAGACAGGGCTCGGCGACGAGCAGTACTTC. Protein product: CASRETGLGDEQYF.

The gene calls are TRBV28 and TRBJ2-7; tentative D call: TRBD2 (8 bases). Deletions cut 4 bases from V and 10 bases from J, with 17 bases between. CDR1 MDHEN and CDR2 SYDVKM come from the germline V gene. This CDR3 has 13 amino acids. The CDR3 loop reads CASSSRGGQKQYF. The CDR3 coding sequence is TGTGCCAGCAGTTCCCGGGGGGGACAGAAACAGTACTTC.

The chain joins TRBV2 to TRBJ1-5; no reliable D call. This CDR3 has 15 residues. Trimming took off 0 bases at V and 1 base at J, with 7 bases between the two ends. Germline CDR1 reads SNHLY; CDR2 reads FYNNEI. The CDR3 sequence is CASSEAAVSNQPQHF. The CDR3 bases are TGTGCCAGCAGTGAAGCGGCAGTGAGCAATCAGCCCCAGCATTTT.

The chain is built from TRBV9 and TRBJ2-1, with 10 bases fitting TRBD2. CDR3 length equals 16 residues. Unmatched junction bases numbered 6, after V lost 3 bases and J lost 3 bases. The germline V gene encodes CDR1 SGDLS and CDR2 YYNGEE. CDR3 sequence reads: CASSESGGGLYNEQFF. The CDR3, as DNA: TGTGCCAGCAGCGAAAGCGGGGGGGGACTCTACAATGAGCAGTTCTTC. Drawing the rest from reference TRBV9 and TRBJ2-1, the complete variable domain is DSGVTQTPKHLITATGQRVTLRCSPRSGDLSVYWYQQSLDQGLQFLIQYYNGEERAKGNILERFSAQQFPDLHSELNLSSLELGDSALYFCASSESGGGLYNEQFFGPGTRLTVL.

The V and J genes are TRBV29-1 and TRBJ2-2, with 9 bases lining up with TRBD1. The length of the CDR3 is 16 residues. The J segment lost 6 bases and the V segment lost 6 bases, leaving 14 bases of the junction unmatched. Germline CDR1 is SQVTM and CDR2 is ANQGSEA. This chain's CDR3 is CSVAARDRVEAGELFF. The DNA of the CDR3 is TGCAGCGTCGCAGCCCGGGACAGGGTAGAGGCCGGGGAGCTGTTTTTT.

In its sample, this clone was seen once. This chain uses TRBV7-9 with TRBJ2-1, with 7 positions matching TRBD1. CDR1 and CDR2 from the germline V gene are SEHNR and FQNEAQ (reference sequence). This CDR3 is built from 12 residues. The V segment lost 6 bases and the J segment 8 bases; nucleotides outside the gene matches: 4. The CDR3 protein is CASSLQGYEQFF. CDR3 nucleotide sequence: TGTGCCAGCAGTTTACAGGGGTATGAGCAGTTCTTC.

The V call is TRBV4-2, the J call TRBJ2-1; the match to TRBD2 covers 8 bases. The V gene's germline CDR1 is LGHNA and CDR2 YNFKEQ. The CDR3 totals 13 residues. J gave up 15 bases and V 4 bases, and 11 bases lay outside the gene matches. CDR3: CASSPPGTRGLFF. DNA of the CDR3: TGTGCCAGCAGCCCTCCCGGGACTAGGGGTCTGTTCTTC.

The chain links TRBV6-6 to TRBJ2-2; TRBD2 matches at 8 bases. CDR1 is MNHNY and CDR2 is SVGAGI in the germline V gene (reference sequence). CDR3 size: 14 residues. Germline trimming cut 6 bases from V and 4 bases from J; bases unmatched to any gene: 4. The CDR3 region is CASSSAGGTGELFF. CDR3 nucleotides: TGTGCCAGCAGCTCCGCGGGGGGCACCGGGGAGCTGTTTTTT.

The V gene is TRBV7-8, the J gene TRBJ1-2, with TRBD1 matching 9 bases. This CDR3 spans 13 amino acids. Germline CDR1 SGHVS, CDR2 FQNEAQ. Trimming removed 5 bases from V and 8 bases from J; junction bases left unmatched: 6. The DNA of the CDR3 is TGTGCCAGCAGCCTCGACAGGGGGAAGGGCTACACCTTC. It is translated as CASSLDRGKGYTF. Supplemented by reference TRBV7-8 and TRBJ1-2, the full variable domain reads GAGVSQSPRYKVAKRGQDVALRCDPISGHVSLFWYQQALGQGPEFLTYFQNEAQLDKSGLPSDRFFAERPEGSVSTLKIQRTQQEDSAVYLCASSLDRGKGYTFGSGTRLTVV.

CDR3 DNA: TGTGCCAGCAGCTTGGGGGGAGTCAATGAGCAGTTCTTC. Residues: CASSLGGVNEQFF. This chain uses TRBV5-4 with TRBJ2-1; D perhaps matches TRBD2 (5 bases). The germline gives CDR1 SGHNT, CDR2 YYREEE (reference sequence). The CDR3 totals 13 residues. Trimming pared 0 bases from V and 6 bases from J, leaving 7 bases between.

This rearrangement joins TRBV19 to TRBJ1-3; no firm D call. CDR1 and CDR2 (germline): LNHDA, SQIVND (reference sequence). With 4 bases removed from V and 0 bases from J, the gap between germline ends came to 13 bases. The CDR3 has 16 amino acids. For the CDR3, the DNA is TGTGCCAGTAGTAGGGTGACTACCGGCTCTGGAAACACCATATATTTT. Amino acids: CASSRVTTGSGNTIYF.

The V gene is TRBV19, the J gene TRBJ1-4; TRBD1 is a possible D gene (6 bases). In germline, CDR1 is LNHDA, CDR2 SQIVND (reference sequence). CDR3 length: 18 residues. Trimming left V 8 bases short and J 4 bases short, with 26 bases between. The CDR3 bases are TGTGCCAGTTCTCTCCGGGGAGCTATTGGGGGCCTTAATGAAAAACTGTTTTTT. Translating gives CASSLRGAIGGLNEKLFF.

The rearrangement links TRBV2 to TRBJ2-3; the D gene is possibly TRBD1 (6 bases). From germline, CDR1 is SNHLY and CDR2 FYNNEI. The CDR3 extends over 12 amino acids. V was pared by 8 bases and J by 7 bases, with 13 bases between. CDR3 amino acids: CASGTGLNTQYF. The CDR3 region has the DNA TGTGCCAGCGGAACAGGGTTGAATACGCAGTATTTT.

This clone occurred a few times. The V and J genes are TRBV5-3 and TRBJ1-2, with D unclear. TRBV5-3 is an open reading frame, and its role is uncertain. The CDR3 is 13 residues long. V lost 1 base to trimming and J lost 1 base, with 5 bases between them. The DNA for the CDR3 is TGTGCCAGAAGCTTGCGTAGTAACTATGGCTACACCTTC. Encoded protein: CARSLRSNYGYTF.

The chain is built from TRBV19 and TRBJ1-5, with a weak D call TRBD1 (6 bases). V lost 7 bases and J 0 bases, leaving 10 bases between the germline ends. Germline-derived CDR1 and CDR2 are LNHDA and SQIVND (reference sequence). The CDR3 is 14 residues long. This CDR3 reads CASIDRYSNQPQHF. The DNA of the CDR3 is TGTGCCAGTATTGACAGGTATAGCAATCAGCCCCAGCATTTT.